The sample holds many counts of the clone carrying this TCR beta chain. Its specificity is not known. The data were obtained in a study of CD8 T cells in ankylosing spondylitis. Researchers built TCR beta libraries using quantitative 5'-RACE with molecular barcodes. TCRdb used MiXCR to reprocess the 5' RACE reads, holding one entry per CDR3 protein. The sample lists around 150,000 distinct CDR3 sequences, under 35% seen once, with 4.5% to 6% in the top ten. Germline loops: CDR1 MNHEY, CDR2 SVGEGT. V lost 4 bases and J lost 2, with 12 bases in between. CDR3 length equals 14 residues. Study observations and caveats: In reactive arthritis synovial fluid and blood, some motif variants had been reported before. Disease-linked clones proved CD8+ and comparatively uncommon in peripheral blood.

The chain has TRBV6-2 or TRBV6-3 and TRBJ2-7; no clear D gene. Sequencing input: synovial fluid, either unsorted or a sorted T cell fraction (not recorded which). The TCR was taken from a male donor with ankylosing spondylitis. The DNA of the CDR3 is TGTGCCAGCAGTTTGGGTACCTACGCCTACGAGCAGTACTTC. Encoded protein: CASSLGTYAYEQYF.